These 12 T cell receptor beta chains were all obtained from the same sample, sequenced in a study of blood T cell repertoires in COVID-19. Profiled with immunoSEQ multiplex PCR; TCRdb holds only in-frame clones, not every one. The profile covers some 200,000 clones, with roughly 86% appearing a single time and about 9.4% taken by the ten largest. Sequencing was carried out using PBMCs or T cells enriched from blood (not recorded which). These receptors all stem from a man aged 18 to 30 with acute COVID-19.

The chain employs TRBV7-3 and TRBJ2-7, with TRBD1 identical over 7 bases. CDR3 length equals 15 residues. Germline V gene lookup returns CDR1 SGHTA and CDR2 FQGTGA. J was trimmed by 3 bases and V by 5 bases; bases with no gene match: 10. This CDR3 is CASSVDRANVYEQYF. CDR3 nucleotides: TGTGCCAGCAGCGTCGACAGGGCTAATGTCTACGAGCAGTACTTC.

To note about this clone: Other nucleotide sequences in the sample specify the same CDR3. The chain carries TRBV27 and TRBJ1-1, with 8 bases fitting TRBD1. The CDR3 totals 14 residues. The V gene's germline CDR1 is MNHEY and CDR2 SMNVEV (reference sequence). The junction had 3 bases not matched to a gene; V was cut back by 6 bases and J by 0 bases. CDR3 amino acids: CASSLTGVNTEAFF. CDR3 in DNA: TGTGCCAGCAGCCTGACAGGGGTGAACACTGAAGCTTTCTTT.

The chain recombines TRBV13 with TRBJ2-1; TRBD2 agrees at 15 bases. The CDR3 runs 16 residues. Looked up from germline, CDR1 is PRHDT and CDR2 is FYEKMQ (reference sequence). Unmatched junction bases numbered 2, after V lost 4 bases and J lost 4 bases. The CDR3, as DNA: TGTGCCAGCAGCTCTGGACTAGCGGGAGGGTACAATGAGCAGTTCTTC. It specifies CASSSGLAGGYNEQFF. Supplemented by reference TRBV13 and TRBJ2-1, the full variable domain reads AAGVIQSPRHLIKEKRETATLKCYPIPRHDTVYWYQQGPGQDPQFLISFYEKMQSDKGSIPDRFSAQQFSDYHSELNMSSLELGDSALYFCASSSGLAGGYNEQFFGPGTRLTVL.

In its sample, this clone was seen many times. This sequence joins TRBV5-1 and TRBJ2-5, with 7 bases fitting TRBD1. Germline V gene data show CDR1 as SGHRS and CDR2 as YFSETQ. V was clipped by 3 bases and J by 2 bases; unmatched bases: 7. The CDR3 totals 15 residues. The CDR3 DNA reads TGCGCCAGCAGCTACTCAGGGACAGTACAAGAGACCCAGTACTTC. The encoded protein is CASSYSGTVQETQYF.

Only one count was recorded for this clone. The rearrangement joins TRBV19 to TRBJ2-7; weak D call: TRBD1 (6 bases). Trimming took 4 bases from V and 5 from J, leaving 15 bases between them. The CDR3 totals 14 residues. CDR1 and CDR2 (germline): LNHDA, SQIVND (reference sequence). The CDR3 protein is CASSTRTAEHEQYF. CDR3 sequence (DNA): TGTGCCAGTAGTACACGGACAGCCGAGCACGAGCAGTACTTC.

This CDR3 is CASSSGGSSYNEQFF. CDR3 in DNA: TGTGCCAGTAGCTCTGGGGGCAGCTCCTACAATGAGCAGTTCTTC. J is TRBJ2-1 and V is TRBV19; tentative D call: TRBD1 (6 bases). V lost 6 bases and J 0 bases, leaving 12 bases between the germline ends. Germline V CDR1 and CDR2: LNHDA, SQIVND (reference sequence). This CDR3 is 15 amino acids long.

The chain carries TRBV4-3 and TRBJ2-3, with a tentative D call TRBD1 (6 bases). The CDR3 contains 15 residues. Germline CDR1 and CDR2: LGHNA and YSLEER. V gave up 4 bases and J gave up 6 bases, with 17 bases separating them. The chain's CDR3 is CASSPTQGHGDTQYF. The CDR3 coding sequence is TGCGCCAGCAGCCCAACTCAGGGACATGGGGATACGCAGTATTTT.

This sequence joins TRBV5-1 and TRBJ2-3, with D possibly TRBD2 on 5 matching bases. The V gene lost 7 bases and the J gene lost 2 bases, with 14 bases spanning the gap. The CDR3 totals 14 residues. In germline, CDR1 is SGHRS, CDR2 YFSETQ. CDR3 in amino acids: CASGVASYTDTQYF. The CDR3 nucleotides are TGCGCCAGCGGGGTAGCGAGTTACACAGATACGCAGTATTTT.

This chain links TRBV28 with TRBJ1-4; possibly TRBD1 for D (6 bases). CDR3 length equals 14 residues. CDR1 is MDHEN, CDR2 SYDVKM, per germline. V lost 6 bases and J lost 6, with 14 bases in between. The CDR3 spells CASSLEGGDEKLFF. The CDR3 DNA follows: TGTGCCAGCAGCCTGGAGGGGGGGGATGAAAAACTGTTTTTT.

This sequence joins TRBV2 and TRBJ1-5, with D uncertain. Germline V CDR1 and CDR2: SNHLY, FYNNEI. Trimming stripped 6 bases from V and 0 bases from J, with 12 bases between. The CDR3 spans 15 residues. The CDR3 DNA reads TGTGCCAGCAGAGCTTCGTCAGGTAGCAATCAGCCCCAGCATTTT. Protein: CASRASSGSNQPQHF.

CDR3 in DNA: TGTGCCACCAGCAGAGACCCCCCGGGAGTCCCTTCCAATGAGCAGTTCTTC. This encodes CATSRDPPGVPSNEQFF. J is TRBJ2-1 and V is TRBV15, with D perhaps matching TRBD2 (6 bases). Trimming took 0 bases from V and 6 from J, leaving 18 bases between them. The CDR3 is 17 amino acids. CDR1 LNHNV and CDR2 YYDKDF come from the germline V gene (reference sequence).

The rearrangement links TRBV7-9 to TRBJ1-2, with TRBD1 as a possible D gene (5 bases). CDR3 length equals 13 residues. V was cut by 5 bases and J by 5 bases, with 12 bases left in between. The V gene's germline CDR1 is SEHNR and CDR2 FQNEAQ (reference sequence). CDR3 protein: CASSQDTKYGYTF. CDR3 nucleotide sequence: TGTGCCAGCAGCCAGGACACCAAATATGGCTACACCTTC.